Included here is one TCR beta chain sequence, with context. These data belong to a study of blood T cell repertoires in COVID-19. Study background: Sources were T cells, B-cell-depleted T cells, or PBMCs; the material itself was cDNA or gDNA.

The protocol was immunoSEQ multiplex PCR, while the TCRdb copy is restricted to in-frame clones and leaves out a portion. The sample shows 250,000 to 300,000 clones, 89% of them seen only once. V lost 5 bases to trimming and J lost 4 bases; unmatched junction nucleotides: 6. Germline-derived CDR1 and CDR2 are MNHEY and SVGAGI. This CDR3 is built from 15 residues. This receptor was obtained from a woman in her thirties or forties who had recovered from COVID-19. This chain connects TRBV6-5 to TRBJ2-7; TRBD1 matches at 12 bases. The sequencing sample was made of peripheral blood. The CDR3 DNA reads as TGTGCCAGCAGTATGGGACAGGGGGCTTCTTACGAGCAGTACTTC. It yields the protein CASSMGQGASYEQYF.